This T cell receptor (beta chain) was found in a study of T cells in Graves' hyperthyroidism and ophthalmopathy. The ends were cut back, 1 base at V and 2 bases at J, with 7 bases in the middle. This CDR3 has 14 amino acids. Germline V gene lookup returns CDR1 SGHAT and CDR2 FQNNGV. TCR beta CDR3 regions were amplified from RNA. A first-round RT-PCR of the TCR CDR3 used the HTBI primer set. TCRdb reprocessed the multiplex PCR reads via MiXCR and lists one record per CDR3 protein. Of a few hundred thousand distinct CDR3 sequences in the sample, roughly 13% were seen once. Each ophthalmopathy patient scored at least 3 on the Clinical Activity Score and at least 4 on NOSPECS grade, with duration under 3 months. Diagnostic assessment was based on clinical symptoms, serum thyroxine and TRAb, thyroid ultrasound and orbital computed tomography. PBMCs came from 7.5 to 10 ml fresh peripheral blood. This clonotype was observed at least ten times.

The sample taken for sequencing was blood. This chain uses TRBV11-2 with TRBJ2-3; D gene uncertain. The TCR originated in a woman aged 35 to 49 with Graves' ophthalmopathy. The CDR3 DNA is TGTGCCAGCAGCTTAGTAGGAAACACAGATACGCAGTATTTT. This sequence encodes CASSLVGNTDTQYF.